Shown below are 32 T cell receptor beta chains from a single sample sequenced in a study of T cell clonotyping in hematopoietic cell transplantation. Some clones are missing from TCRdb's copy, which holds only in-frame ones; the method was immunoSEQ multiplex PCR. The sample shows some 8,000 clones, 85% to 90% of them seen only once. The material was peripheral blood mononuclear cells, obtained at the time of graft-versus-host disease after allogeneic stem cell transplant. Receptors originate from a male patient aged 55 to 69 who had an allogeneic stem cell transplant from a related donor, so the T cells may come from the graft donor. Some clones in this sample may be carry-over from other donors' samples.

The chain is built from TRBV7-2 and TRBJ1-1; 7 bases map to TRBD1. The CDR3 runs to 14 residues. The germline CDR1 and CDR2 sequences are SGHTA and FQGNSA. Trimming at V came to 5 bases and at J to 1 base, leaving 4 bases not matched to a gene. The CDR3 is CASSLRTGNTEAFF. CDR3 DNA sequence: TGTGCCAGCAGCCTACGGACAGGGAACACTGAAGCTTTCTTT.

This chain connects TRBV11-2 to TRBJ2-3; no definite D call. This CDR3 contains 12 residues. V was shortened by 5 bases and J by 2 bases, with 5 bases between the two germline ends. CDR1 and CDR2 (germline): SGHAT, FQNNGV. CDR3 sequence (DNA): TGTGCCAGCAGCACCTTCACAGATACGCAGTATTTT. This gives the protein CASSTFTDTQYF.

The chain is built from TRBV28 and TRBJ2-5, with D unclear. V lost 6 bases to trimming and J lost 3 bases, with 5 bases between them. Germline V CDR1 and CDR2: MDHEN, SYDVKM. The CDR3 has 11 residues. CDR3 sequence: CASSQEETQYF. For the CDR3, the DNA is TGTGCCAGCAGCCAAGAAGAGACCCAGTACTTC.

The chain couples TRBV2 to TRBJ1-6; D gene unclear. Trimming shortened V by 3 bases and J by 9 bases, and 15 bases separated the two germline ends. This CDR3 is built from 15 residues. CDR1 is SNHLY, CDR2 FYNNEI, per germline. The DNA for the CDR3 is TGTGCCAGCAGTGATGAGGTCGGCAGGTCTTCACCCCTCCACTTT. This gives the protein CASSDEVGRSSPLHF.

The V gene is TRBV11-1, the J gene TRBJ2-3; 7 positions agree with TRBD1. The V and J ends lost 5 bases and 1 base, in that order; junction bases with no gene match: 3. CDR1 and CDR2 from the germline V gene are SGHAT and FQDESV (reference sequence). This CDR3 contains 14 residues. The CDR3 region is CASSHRGGTDTQYF. The CDR3 DNA follows: TGTGCCAGCAGCCACAGGGGAGGCACAGATACGCAGTATTTT.

Worth noting for this clone: At one of its ends the junction is not consistent with the germline gene, which may arise from a read error. The V call is TRBV5-6, the J call TRBJ2-5; D gene ambiguous. The CDR3 consists of 14 residues. Germline V lookup: CDR1 SGHDT, CDR2 YYEEEE. CDR3 nucleotides: TGTGCCAGCACCCCCGGTTCCACCCAAGTGACCCAGTACTTC. It is translated as CASTPGSTQVTQYF.

This sequence joins TRBV5-6 and TRBJ1-3, with a weak D call TRBD1 (5 bases). Germline CDR1 reads SGHDT; CDR2 reads YYEEEE. V gave up 2 bases and J gave up 0 bases, with 12 bases separating them. This CDR3 region has 16 residues. CDR3 sequence: CASSFYGTVSGNTIYF. The CDR3 region has the DNA TGTGCCAGCAGCTTTTACGGGACGGTCTCTGGAAACACCATATATTTT.

This sequence joins TRBV2 and TRBJ1-4; D remains ambiguous. From germline, CDR1 is SNHLY and CDR2 FYNNEI. The CDR3 extends over 11 amino acids. The germline V and J ends were trimmed by 6 bases and 6 bases, with 5 bases remaining between them. The CDR3 spells CASRRDEKLFF. The CDR3 nucleotides are TGTGCCAGCAGGAGGGATGAAAAACTGTTTTTT.

V gene TRBV11-2 combines with J gene TRBJ2-6, with D perhaps matching TRBD1 (6 bases). The CDR3 totals 15 residues. CDR1 SGHAT and CDR2 FQNNGV come from the germline V gene. Deletions cut 5 bases from V and 0 bases from J, with 8 bases between. The CDR3 sequence: CASSLQGSGANVLTF. CDR3 nucleotides: TGTGCCAGCAGCCTACAGGGCTCTGGGGCCAACGTCCTGACTTTC.

The chain combines TRBV6-1 with TRBJ2-7, with D possibly matching TRBD1 (6 bases). The V end was cut by 7 bases, the J end by 4 bases, with 17 bases between. Germline V gene sequence: CDR1 MNHNS, CDR2 SASEGT. The CDR3 runs to 14 residues. CDR3 region: CASIGDGGRYEQYF. The CDR3 coding sequence is TGTGCCAGCATTGGAGATGGGGGCAGGTACGAGCAGTACTTC.

V gene TRBV13 combines with J gene TRBJ2-7, with 10 bases fitting TRBD2. The length of the CDR3 is 18 residues. V lost 3 bases, J lost 0 bases, and 11 bases stayed unmatched. The V gene's germline CDR1 is PRHDT and CDR2 FYEKMQ (reference sequence). CDR3 DNA: TGTGCCAGCAGCTTGGCTTGGGGTAGCGGGGGGAGCTCCTACGAGCAGTACTTC. As protein: CASSLAWGSGGSSYEQYF.

The rearrangement joins TRBV5-1 to TRBJ1-3; no clear D gene. In germline, CDR1 is SGHRS, CDR2 YFSETQ. The CDR3 has 17 amino acids. Trimming cost V 3 bases and J 5 bases, with 21 bases left between them. CDR3 bases: TGCGCCAGCAGCTGGGCGGGGATGGGGAAGCAAAGAAACACCATATATTTT. Translation gives CASSWAGMGKQRNTIYF.

This clone was detected only a few times. The rearrangement uses TRBV6-5 and TRBJ1-2; perhaps TRBD1 as D (5 bases). From germline, CDR1 is MNHEY and CDR2 SVGAGI. Trimming took off 0 bases at V and 8 bases at J, with 7 bases between the two ends. The CDR3 is 12 residues long. For the CDR3, the DNA is TGTGCCAGCAGTTACTCGGGGGGAGGCTACACCTTC. Residues: CASSYSGGGYTF.

This chain connects TRBV4-2 to TRBJ2-7, with D unresolved. The germline V gene has CDR1 LGHNA and CDR2 YNFKEQ. Trimming removed 0 bases from V and 0 bases from J, with 9 bases in between. The CDR3 has 15 amino acids. CDR3 amino acids: CASSQDRVSSYEQYF. The CDR3 DNA sequence: TGTGCCAGCAGCCAAGATAGGGTTAGCTCCTACGAGCAGTACTTC.

The V gene is TRBV4-2, the J gene TRBJ2-7; D not resolved. CDR1 and CDR2 from the germline V gene are LGHNA and YNFKEQ. Trimming pared 3 bases from V and 3 bases from J, leaving 6 bases between. The CDR3 consists of 12 residues. For the CDR3, the DNA is TGTGCCAGCAGCCAGCCCAGCTACGAGCAGTACTTC. Translated, it gives CASSQPSYEQYF.

This chain joins TRBV20-1 and TRBJ2-7; the D is unclear. This CDR3 comprises 11 residues. Germline V CDR1 and CDR2: DFQATT, SNEGSKA (reference sequence). Between the trimmed V and J ends, which lost 4 bases and 3 bases, there was a span of 7 bases. The CDR3 region is CSANRLYEQYF. The CDR3 DNA sequence: TGCAGTGCTAACAGACTCTACGAGCAGTACTTC.

This clone ranks as large. The rearrangement links TRBV20-1 to TRBJ1-5; D not certain. The CDR3 spans 11 residues. V shed 0 bases and J shed 11 bases, with 8 bases lying between them. The germline gives CDR1 DFQATT, CDR2 SNEGSKA (reference sequence). CDR3 DNA sequence: TGCAGTGCTAGAGATTCCACGGCCCAGCATTTT. Translation: CSARDSTAQHF.

The chain carries TRBV28 and TRBJ2-1, with 7 bases matching TRBD2. The germline V gene encodes CDR1 MDHEN and CDR2 SYDVKM. The V gene end was trimmed by 8 bases and the J gene end by 12 bases; junction bases not matched to a gene: 10. The CDR3 is 12 amino acids. The CDR3 loop reads CASETSLPGQFF. The CDR3 DNA is TGTGCCAGCGAGACTAGCCTGCCTGGGCAGTTCTTC.

The V gene is TRBV7-9, the J gene TRBJ2-7, with 7 bases identical to TRBD1. From germline, CDR1 is SEHNR and CDR2 FQNEAQ (reference sequence). V was pared by 3 bases and J by 0 bases, with 2 bases of the junction left unmatched. This CDR3 has 14 residues. This CDR3 is CASSFGTDSYEQYF. Written as DNA, the CDR3 is TGTGCCAGCAGCTTCGGGACAGACTCCTACGAGCAGTACTTC.

The rearrangement links TRBV5-8 to TRBJ1-1, with TRBD1 identical over 7 bases. This CDR3 is built from 13 residues. Germline lookup yields CDR1 SGHTS and CDR2 YDEGEE. Unmatched junction bases numbered 6, after V lost 6 bases and J lost 4 bases. The CDR3 DNA sequence: TGTGCCAGCACTCGACAGGGATTCACTGAAGCTTTCTTT. It encodes CASTRQGFTEAFF.

The gene calls are TRBV18 and TRBJ1-4; no reliable D call. V lost 2 bases and J lost 3, with 10 bases in between. This CDR3 spans 15 amino acids. The germline gives CDR1 KGHSH, CDR2 LQKENI. The CDR3 loop is CASSPTVKANEKLFF. The CDR3 DNA reads as TGTGCCAGCTCACCAACGGTGAAGGCTAATGAAAAACTGTTTTTT.

The chain couples TRBV5-1 to TRBJ1-1; tentative D call: TRBD1 (5 bases). The V end was cut by 7 bases, the J end by 5 bases, with 18 bases between. The CDR3 runs 14 residues. CDR1 and CDR2 (germline): SGHRS, YFSETQ. CDR3 region: CASFQGQGSTEAFF. CDR3 nucleotides: TGCGCCAGCTTCCAAGGGCAGGGCTCGACTGAAGCTTTCTTT.

This rearrangement joins TRBV9 to TRBJ1-6, with D unclear. With 4 bases removed from V and 0 bases from J, the gap between germline ends came to 2 bases. CDR1 is SGDLS, CDR2 YYNGEE, per germline. This CDR3 region has 13 residues. The CDR3 region is CASSLSYNSPLHF. CDR3 DNA sequence: TGTGCCAGCAGCCTCTCCTATAATTCACCCCTCCACTTT.

The chain joins TRBV5-1 to TRBJ1-1; 8 nucleotides agree with TRBD1. Germline values: CDR1 SGHRS, CDR2 YFSETQ. There are 15 residues in the CDR3. V was pared by 3 bases and J by 3 bases, with 7 bases of the junction left unmatched. The DNA of the CDR3 is TGCGCCAGCAGCTGGACGACAGGGGATGACACTGAAGCTTTCTTT. This encodes CASSWTTGDDTEAFF.

The V and J genes are TRBV18 and TRBJ1-4; no firm D call. CDR1 and CDR2 (germline): KGHSH, LQKENI. The CDR3 contains 15 residues. The germline V and J ends were trimmed by 2 bases and 0 bases, with 7 bases remaining between them. CDR3 nucleotides: TGTGCCAGCTCACCAGTAACCGCAACTAATGAAAAACTGTTTTTT. It is translated as CASSPVTATNEKLFF.

V and J are TRBV7-3 and TRBJ1-6; D unclear. CDR1 and CDR2 (germline): SGHTA, FQGTGA. V lost 4 bases, J lost 6 bases, and 7 bases lay in between. The CDR3 spans 13 residues. The CDR3 region is CASSSGVNSPLHF. The CDR3 region has the DNA TGTGCCAGCAGCTCTGGGGTTAATTCACCCCTCCACTTT.

For the CDR3, the DNA is TGTGCCAGCCAATCGGGATCCTACGAGCAGTACTTC. Protein sequence: CASQSGSYEQYF. The chain has TRBV5-5 and TRBJ2-7, with D possibly TRBD2 on 5 matching bases. Germline CDR1 reads SGHKS; CDR2 reads YYEKEE (reference sequence). With 7 bases removed from V and 1 base from J, the gap between germline ends came to 9 bases. The CDR3 loop spans 12 amino acids.

The chain uses TRBV7-9 and TRBJ2-1; no definite D call. The germline CDR1 and CDR2 sequences are SEHNR and FQNEAQ (reference sequence). The CDR3 consists of 12 residues. The V and J ends lost 3 bases and 5 bases respectively, with 5 bases between them. CDR3 DNA: TGTGCCAGCAGCTTTATAGACAATGAGCAGTTCTTC. Translating gives CASSFIDNEQFF.

The V gene is TRBV7-2, the J gene TRBJ2-3, with TRBD2 matching 16 bases. J lost 4 bases, V lost 5 bases, and 12 bases had no gene match. CDR1 SGHTA and CDR2 FQGNSA come from the germline V gene. CDR3 length: 19 residues. CDR3 coding DNA: TGTGCCAGCAGCAGGCGTGCGGGACTAGCGGGGGGGCAGGCAGATACGCAGTATTTT. It yields the protein CASSRRAGLAGGQADTQYF.

This CDR3 is CASSLRVTNTGELFF. For the CDR3, the DNA is TGTGCCAGCAGTCTCCGGGTTACGAACACCGGGGAGCTGTTTTTT. The chain joins TRBV27 to TRBJ2-2; D unclear. The CDR3 is 15 residues long. Per the germline V gene, CDR1 is MNHEY and CDR2 is SMNVEV (reference sequence). Trimming left V 5 bases short and J 0 bases short, with 10 bases between.

About this clone itself: No conserved phenylalanine or tryptophan is present at the end of the CDR3, so a read error is the likely explanation. Because the CDR3's place on the DNA is in doubt, the DNA is left out and the CDR3 is given as listed by TCRdb. This chain links TRBV27 with TRBJ1-3. The CDR3 contains 9 residues when both ends are counted. Per the germline V gene, CDR1 is MNHEY and CDR2 is SMNVEV (reference sequence). CDR3 region: CASSPPGPA.

The rearrangement joins TRBV21-1 to TRBJ1-2; the table's D call, TRBD1, has no DNA check behind it. TRBV21-1 is a known pseudogene. The CDR3 loop spans 15 amino acids. CDR3 sequence: CARYFNRHINYGYTF. The CDR3 DNA follows: TGTGCCCGCTACTTTAATCGACACATTAACTATGGCTACACCTTC.